These 15 T cell receptor beta chains were all obtained from the same sample, sequenced in a study of OX40 agonist ivuxolimab in advanced cancers. The repertoire was sequenced with immunoSEQ multiplex PCR; TCRdb's copy has only in-frame clones and lacks some. The table has about 78,000 clones, about nine tenths seen once. Sample: CD4+ or CD8+ T cells sorted from blood, taken in a trial of the OX40 agonist ivuxolimab. The receptors were sampled from an adult with an advanced solid tumor such as melanoma, head and neck, liver or kidney cancer.

This clone has just a few counts. The chain recombines TRBV5-8 with TRBJ2-3; D not certain. This CDR3 is built from 14 residues. Germline-derived CDR1 and CDR2 are SGHTS and YDEGEE. Trimming left V 1 base short and J 4 bases short, with 10 bases between. DNA for the CDR3: TGTGCCAGCAGCTTGAATCTGGGCGCAGATACGCAGTATTTT. The encoded protein is CASSLNLGADTQYF.

The chain carries TRBV11-2 and TRBJ2-1; 8 bases align to TRBD1. After removal of 5 bases from V and 9 bases from J, the junction contained 6 bases not matched to a gene. This CDR3 spans 13 amino acids. Per the germline V gene, CDR1 is SGHAT and CDR2 is FQNNGV. The CDR3 nucleotides read TGTGCCAGCAGCACAACAGGGGGAGGTGAGCAGTTCTTC. Its translation is CASSTTGGGEQFF.

The chain uses TRBV28 and TRBJ2-7; 7 bases agree with TRBD1. Germline V gene data show CDR1 as MDHEN and CDR2 as SYDVKM. The CDR3 runs to 15 residues. The J segment lost 2 bases and the V segment lost 10 bases, leaving 14 bases of the junction unmatched. The CDR3 sequence is CATRPGQLETYEQYF. The CDR3 region has the DNA TGTGCCACTCGACCGGGACAGCTGGAGACCTACGAGCAGTACTTC.

The chain links TRBV2 to TRBJ2-1; unclear D gene. The V and J ends lost 4 bases and 6 bases respectively, with 10 bases between them. CDR3 size: 13 residues. The germline V gene has CDR1 SNHLY and CDR2 FYNNEI. The CDR3 region has the DNA TGTGCCAGCAGTGTAGGGCCAAGCAATGAGCAGTTCTTC. Encoded protein: CASSVGPSNEQFF.

The chain links TRBV11-2 to TRBJ1-1; D perhaps matches TRBD1 (5 bases). CDR3 length: 17 residues. The V end was cut by 2 bases, the J end by 5 bases, with 21 bases between. Germline V gives CDR1 SGHAT, CDR2 FQNNGV. CDR3 in amino acids: CASSLISGARERTEAFF. The CDR3 DNA sequence: TGTGCCAGCAGCTTAATAAGCGGGGCCAGGGAAAGGACTGAAGCTTTCTTT.

The gene calls are TRBV11-3 and TRBJ2-5; 8 bases agree with TRBD1. Germline assignment: CDR1 SGHNT and CDR2 YENEEA. V gave up 4 bases and J gave up 5 bases; unmatched junction bases: 9. The CDR3 extends over 15 amino acids. The CDR3 loop is CASSSFGQGAETQYF. In nucleotides, the CDR3 is TGTGCCAGCAGCTCTTTCGGACAGGGAGCGGAGACCCAGTACTTC.

The J gene is TRBJ2-1, the V gene TRBV11-2; a possible D gene is TRBD2 (7 bases). Germline V gene data show CDR1 as SGHAT and CDR2 as FQNNGV. The CDR3 is 16 amino acids. Deletions cut 6 bases from V and 0 bases from J, with 15 bases between. The CDR3 DNA reads as TGTGCCAGCAGTTCCCGAGCGGGACACTCCTACAATGAGCAGTTCTTC. Amino acid sequence: CASSSRAGHSYNEQFF.

V usage is TRBV6-5 and J usage is TRBJ2-7; D ambiguous. This CDR3 is 13 amino acids long. Deletions cut 4 bases from V and 4 bases from J, with 11 bases between. Germline assignment: CDR1 MNHEY and CDR2 SVGAGI. This CDR3 reads CASSLDAQYEQYF. CDR3 bases: TGTGCCAGCAGTTTAGATGCCCAATACGAGCAGTACTTC.

V is TRBV18 and J is TRBJ2-3; a weak D match, TRBD2 (6 bases). CDR1 and CDR2 (germline): KGHSH, LQKENI. V lost 0 bases, J lost 5 bases, and 6 bases lay in between. The CDR3 totals 13 residues. The CDR3 reads CASSPPRGDTQYF. CDR3 in DNA: TGTGCCAGCTCACCACCGCGGGGAGATACGCAGTATTTT. Looking up the rest from reference TRBV18 and TRBJ2-3 gives the full variable domain: NAGVMQNPRHLVRRRGQEARLRCSPMKGHSHVYWYRQLPEEGLKFMVYLQKENIIDESGMPKERFSAEFPKEGPSILRIQQVVRGDSAAYFCASSPPRGDTQYFGPGTRLTVL.

The rearrangement links TRBV27 to TRBJ1-6; 8 positions agree with TRBD1. V lost 6 bases and J lost 7; bases outside the gene matches: 5. Germline CDR1 and CDR2: MNHEY and SMNVEV (reference sequence). This CDR3 has 14 residues. Here the CDR3 reads CASRPTGVNSPLHF. DNA of the CDR3: TGTGCCAGCAGGCCGACAGGGGTAAATTCACCCCTCCACTTT.

This clone was detected only a few times. This chain links TRBV7-9 with TRBJ2-7; D is undetermined. The CDR3 is 12 amino acids. V was shortened by 5 bases and J by 3 bases, with 8 bases between the two germline ends. Germline V gene lookup returns CDR1 SEHNR and CDR2 FQNEAQ (reference sequence). The CDR3 loop is CASSQVHYEQYF. The CDR3 DNA follows: TGTGCCAGCAGCCAAGTTCACTACGAGCAGTACTTC.

The chain has TRBV11-2 and TRBJ2-3; 7 nucleotides agree with TRBD1. This CDR3 comprises 14 residues. V lost 3 bases, J lost 8 bases, and 8 bases stayed unmatched. CDR1 and CDR2 (germline): SGHAT, FQNNGV. DNA for the CDR3: TGTGCCAGCAGCTTCGGGACAGCGCCGGGTACGCAGTATTTT. Its translation: CASSFGTAPGTQYF.

About this clone: The sample has other DNA sequences that encode this CDR3 too. The genes are TRBV15 and TRBJ2-4; 8 positions match TRBD1. V shed 1 base, J shed 1 base, and the junction held 6 bases outside the gene matches. The CDR3 spans 17 residues. CDR1 and CDR2 (germline): LNHNV, YYDKDF (reference sequence). CDR3: CATSRGTGSDAKNIQYF. DNA of the CDR3: TGTGCCACCAGCAGAGGGACAGGGAGTGATGCCAAAAACATTCAGTACTTC.

V is TRBV5-4 and J is TRBJ1-1, with 7 bases that match TRBD1. Germline CDR1 reads SGHNT; CDR2 reads YYREEE (reference sequence). This CDR3 is 15 amino acids long. The ends lost 4 bases at V and 1 base at J; junction bases unmatched: 7. The chain's CDR3 is CASSQPGTENTEAFF. The DNA for the CDR3 is TGTGCCAGCAGCCAGCCCGGGACAGAGAACACTGAAGCTTTCTTT.

This clone came up once. The genes are TRBV6-5 and TRBJ2-7; possible D gene TRBD1, 6 bases. Trimming took off 5 bases at V and 3 bases at J, with 17 bases between the two ends. This CDR3 has 15 amino acids. Per the germline V gene, CDR1 is MNHEY and CDR2 is SVGAGI. The CDR3 sequence is CASSTGWGRGYEQYF. The CDR3, as DNA: TGTGCCAGCAGTACAGGTTGGGGCAGGGGCTACGAGCAGTACTTC.